What follows are 20 T cell receptor beta chains derived from one specimen sequenced in a study of cytomegalovirus exposure and HLA in healthy donors. 13 Jbeta primers and 60 Vbeta primers were used for the PCR. Method: immunoSEQ multiplex PCR; TCRdb's copy keeps in-frame clones and lacks some. Of 150,000 to 200,000 clones in the sample, 75% to 90% are singletons; the top ten hold 1.5% to 2%. Sequencing was carried out using PBMCs. The receptors here all came from a man in his fifties or sixties in good health and CMV-seronegative.

V gene TRBV7-3 combines with J gene TRBJ1-5, with no clear D. There are 17 residues in the CDR3. Trimming pared 3 bases from V and 1 base from J, leaving 16 bases between. CDR1 is SGHTA, CDR2 FQGTGA, per germline. CDR3 sequence: CASSLDPGGVSNQPQHF. The CDR3 DNA reads TGTGCCAGCAGCTTGGATCCGGGCGGGGTGAGCAATCAGCCCCAGCATTTT.

The chain recombines TRBV7-2 with TRBJ2-2, with D perhaps TRBD2 (5 bases). The CDR3 runs 16 residues. Per germline, CDR1 SGHTA and CDR2 FQGNSA. Trimming removed 2 bases from V and 1 base from J, with 11 bases in between. CDR3: CASSLLEGVNTGELFF. CDR3 coding DNA: TGTGCCAGCAGCTTACTAGAGGGAGTGAACACCGGGGAGCTGTTTTTT.

The chain carries TRBV19 and TRBJ1-5; D may be TRBD1 (6 bases). V was shortened by 6 bases and J by 1 base, with 16 bases between the two germline ends. The germline V gene has CDR1 LNHDA and CDR2 SQIVND (reference sequence). The CDR3 totals 16 residues. DNA of the CDR3: TGTGCCAGTAGCACCGGGACCAGGGGAAGCAATCAGCCCCAGCATTTT. As protein: CASSTGTRGSNQPQHF.

This chain joins TRBV18 and TRBJ2-1; no firm D call. This CDR3 is built from 16 residues. V lost 0 bases to trimming and J lost 2 bases, with 11 bases between them. The germline CDR1 and CDR2 sequences are KGHSH and LQKENI. CDR3 sequence reads: CASSPPKRLTYNEQFF. CDR3 nucleotides: TGTGCCAGCTCACCACCAAAGCGTCTGACCTACAATGAGCAGTTCTTC.

The chain links TRBV7-9 to TRBJ2-5; weak D call: TRBD2 (5 bases). CDR1 SEHNR and CDR2 FQNEAQ come from the germline V gene (reference sequence). CDR3 length: 15 amino acids. The V gene lost 5 bases and the J gene lost 5 bases, with 18 bases spanning the gap. CDR3 amino acids: CASSETRGFVETQYF. As DNA, the CDR3 is TGTGCCAGCAGCGAGACACGAGGGTTCGTGGAGACCCAGTACTTC.

This clone has only a few counts. This sequence joins TRBV2 and TRBJ1-5; D unresolved. Germline-derived CDR1 and CDR2 are SNHLY and FYNNEI. The length of the CDR3 is 13 residues. Trimming stripped 6 bases from V and 9 bases from J, with 15 bases between. The CDR3 region has the DNA TGTGCCAGCAGCCCGTTAGAGGGAAGGCCCCAGCATTTT. Its protein product is CASSPLEGRPQHF.

This chain links TRBV2 with TRBJ2-5; 10 bases agree with TRBD1. Germline values: CDR1 SNHLY, CDR2 FYNNEI. CDR3 length: 15 amino acids. V was clipped by 3 bases and J by 1 base; unmatched bases: 2. CDR3 nucleotide sequence: TGTGCCAGCAGTGACGACAGGGGGCCCCAAGAGACCCAGTACTTC. Its translation: CASSDDRGPQETQYF.

V gene TRBV7-2 combines with J gene TRBJ1-6; D is unclear. This CDR3 has 17 residues. V was clipped by 4 bases and J by 9 bases, with 22 bases between them. CDR1 is SGHTA and CDR2 is FQGNSA in the germline V gene. The CDR3 nucleotides read TGTGCCAGCAGCTCCCACTCACCACTTTCTCGACTTTCACCCCTCCACTTT. It codes for CASSSHSPLSRLSPLHF.

The sample holds one count of this clone. CDR3 coding DNA: TGTGCCAGCAGCCGCCCGACGCTGACAGGGCCTAACTATGGCTACACCTTC. It is translated as CASSRPTLTGPNYGYTF. The genes are TRBV5-4 and TRBJ1-2; 7 bases match TRBD1. The CDR3 is 17 amino acids. Germline CDR1 and CDR2: SGHNT and YYREEE (reference sequence). V was clipped by 4 bases and J by 0 bases; unmatched bases: 12.

The chain uses TRBV11-3 and TRBJ2-5, with 8 bases matching TRBD1. CDR1 is SGHNT and CDR2 is YENEEA in the germline V gene. The CDR3 sequence is 17 residues long. Germline trimming cut 1 base from V and 5 bases from J; bases unmatched to any gene: 12. CDR3 protein: CASSLAGGAPWGETQYF. In DNA form, the CDR3 reads TGTGCCAGCAGCTTAGCAGGGGGCGCCCCGTGGGGTGAGACCCAGTACTTC.

The chain employs TRBV27 and TRBJ2-7; a weak D match, TRBD2 (6 bases). The V end was cut by 1 base, the J end by 7 bases, with 32 bases between. The length of the CDR3 is 20 residues. Germline V gene lookup returns CDR1 MNHEY and CDR2 SMNVEV (reference sequence). CDR3 coding DNA: TGTGCCAGCAGTTTATTGGGAGTCGTGCGGGCGGGGAGGACGTCGGGAGAGCAGTACTTC. Its protein product is CASSLLGVVRAGRTSGEQYF.

The chain joins TRBV7-2 to TRBJ2-5; no clear D. CDR3 length: 14 amino acids. The V end lost 5 bases, the J end lost 0 bases, and 10 bases lay between the germline ends. The germline V gene encodes CDR1 SGHTA and CDR2 FQGNSA. The CDR3 region has the DNA TGTGCCAGCAGCCTTGGCCAGTACCAAGAGACCCAGTACTTC. Translation gives CASSLGQYQETQYF.

The V gene is TRBV5-1, the J gene TRBJ2-1, with 9 bases matching TRBD2. This CDR3 has 15 amino acids. V shed 5 bases, J shed 6 bases, and the junction held 9 bases outside the gene matches. From germline, CDR1 is SGHRS and CDR2 YFSETQ. The CDR3 DNA is TGCGCCAGCAGTCAATTAGCGGGAGCGGGCAATGAGCAGTTCTTC. This sequence encodes CASSQLAGAGNEQFF.

The CDR3 here is CAISERGDSNQPQHF. The CDR3 coding sequence is TGTGCCATCAGTGAAAGAGGAGATAGCAATCAGCCCCAGCATTTT. The chain is built from TRBV10-3 and TRBJ1-5; D not certain. Germline-derived CDR1 and CDR2 are ENHRY and SYGVKD. The germline V and J ends were trimmed by 3 bases and 0 bases, with 9 bases remaining between them. This CDR3 is built from 15 residues.

The chain is built from TRBV6-1 and TRBJ2-7; TRBD1 aligns across 7 bases. The CDR3 is made up of 15 amino acids. The junction had 9 bases not matched to a gene; V was cut back by 5 bases and J by 2 bases. Germline values: CDR1 MNHNS, CDR2 SASEGT. The CDR3 DNA sequence: TGTGCCAGCAGTAATTCAGGGGGTCGGACCTACGAGCAGTACTTC. Protein product: CASSNSGGRTYEQYF.

This chain connects TRBV7-2 to TRBJ2-6, with TRBD1 identical over 7 bases. Looked up from germline, CDR1 is SGHTA and CDR2 is FQGNSA. After removal of 0 bases from V and 0 bases from J, the junction contained 5 bases not matched to a gene. The CDR3 is made up of 18 amino acids. Written as DNA, the CDR3 is TGTGCCAGCAGCTTAGCGGGGACAGTTACCTCTGGGGCCAACGTCCTGACTTTC. Protein product: CASSLAGTVTSGANVLTF.

V and J are TRBV5-1 and TRBJ1-2; D may be TRBD1 (5 bases). This CDR3 is built from 12 residues. Looked up from germline, CDR1 is SGHRS and CDR2 is YFSETQ. V was cut by 2 bases and J by 4 bases, with 6 bases left in between. The CDR3 sequence: CASSFQGYGYTF. The CDR3 coding sequence is TGCGCCAGCAGCTTTCAGGGCTATGGCTACACCTTC.

The chain couples TRBV7-9 to TRBJ2-4, with D perhaps TRBD2 (7 bases). CDR3 size: 19 residues. Trimming left V 2 bases short and J 1 base short, with 21 bases between. Germline V lookup: CDR1 SEHNR, CDR2 FQNEAQ (reference sequence). The CDR3 region has the DNA TGTGCCAGCAGCTTATCACCCTTCGGGGGGCAGGGGGCCAAAAACATTCAGTACTTC. This translates into CASSLSPFGGQGAKNIQYF.

The J gene is TRBJ2-6, the V gene TRBV7-3; tentatively, D is TRBD1 (5 bases). With 4 bases removed from V and 2 bases from J, the gap between germline ends came to 9 bases. This CDR3 spans 15 amino acids. CDR1 and CDR2 from the germline V gene are SGHTA and FQGTGA. The CDR3: CASSYKGAGANVLTF. Here the CDR3 DNA reads TGTGCCAGCAGCTACAAAGGGGCTGGGGCCAACGTCCTGACTTTC.

The genes are TRBV28 and TRBJ2-2; D possibly corresponds to TRBD1 (6 bases). CDR1 and CDR2 (germline): MDHEN, SYDVKM. V was cut by 8 bases and J by 4 bases, with 17 bases left in between. This CDR3 comprises 15 residues. In nucleotides, the CDR3 is TGTGCCAGCGGAACTCAGGGGCTGGTCACCGGGGAGCTGTTTTTT. Its translation: CASGTQGLVTGELFF.